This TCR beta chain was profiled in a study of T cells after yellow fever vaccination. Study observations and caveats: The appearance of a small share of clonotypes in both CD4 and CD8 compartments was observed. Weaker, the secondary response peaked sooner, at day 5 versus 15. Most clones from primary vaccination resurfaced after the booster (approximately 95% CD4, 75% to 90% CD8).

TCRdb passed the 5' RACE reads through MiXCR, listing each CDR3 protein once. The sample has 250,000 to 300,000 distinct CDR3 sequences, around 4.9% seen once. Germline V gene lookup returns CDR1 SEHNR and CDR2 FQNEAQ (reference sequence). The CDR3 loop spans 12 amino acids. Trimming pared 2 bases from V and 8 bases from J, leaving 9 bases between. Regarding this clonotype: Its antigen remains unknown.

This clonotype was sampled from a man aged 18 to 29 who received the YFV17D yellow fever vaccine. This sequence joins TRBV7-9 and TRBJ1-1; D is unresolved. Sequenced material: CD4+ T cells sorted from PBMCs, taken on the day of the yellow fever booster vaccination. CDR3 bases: TGTGCCAGCAGCTTATTTGGGTTCGAAGCTTTCTTT. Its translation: CASSLFGFEAFF.